This note documents a single TCR beta chain sequence. Participants were aged roughly 18 to 90 years, lived in 24 US areas, and enrolled virtually. Clinical histories supplied by participants themselves formed the basis of cohort assignment. These data belong to a study of blood T cell repertoires in COVID-19. The wider study: T cells, B-cell-depleted T cells, or PBMCs supplied cDNA or gDNA.

Germline trimming cut 0 bases from V and 7 bases from J; bases unmatched to any gene: 5. The CDR3 is made up of 16 amino acids. Germline CDR1 ENHRY, CDR2 SYGVKD. Repertoires were generated with immunoSEQ multiplex PCR, while TCRdb's copy carries only in-frame clones and drops some. Among roughly 400,000 clones, around nine tenths were seen once, and the ten largest hold approximately 1.5%. V is TRBV10-3 and J is TRBJ2-1; TRBD2 aligns across 11 bases. Sample: PBMCs or T cells enriched from blood (not recorded which). The TCR was taken from a woman under 30 who had been exposed to COVID-19. CDR3 sequence reads: CAISESGTSGSNEQFF. The CDR3 DNA reads as TGTGCCATCAGTGAGTCTGGAACTAGCGGGAGTAATGAGCAGTTCTTC.